This T cell receptor (beta chain) was retrieved from a study of shared clonotypes between healthy human individuals. Background on the study: Donor ages ranged 18 to 49 years: a couple of women, a few men. Donors had three CD4 naive, three CD4 memory, two CD8 naive and one CD8 memory plate apiece. The study, taken as a whole, reports: The study found lower generation probabilities in non-shared clonotypes than in those shared by all four donors.

A word on this clone: Its antigen is not known.

Assay execution proceeded at the deep level. Produced via immunoSEQ multiplex PCR; TCRdb's table is partial and in-frame only. The table lists millions of clones, about 93% of them singletons. V gave up 2 bases and J gave up 0 bases, with 11 bases separating them. The germline V gene encodes CDR1 MGHDK and CDR2 SYGVNS. The CDR3 consists of 16 residues. CD8 cells regarded as naive lacked CD45RO, were positively chosen for CCR7, and omitted terminally differentiated effector memory CD45RA+ cells. This sequence originates from a man between 18 and 29 years old in good health. Some clones in this sample may be carry-over from other donors' samples. V usage is TRBV25-1 and J usage is TRBJ2-1; D assignment may be TRBD1 or TRBD2 (5 bases each). Sequenced: naive CD8+ T cells from PBMCs. The DNA for the CDR3 is TGTGCCAGCAGTGAACGGGGCCCGAGCTCCTACAATGAGCAGTTCTTC. Encoded protein: CASSERGPSSYNEQFF.